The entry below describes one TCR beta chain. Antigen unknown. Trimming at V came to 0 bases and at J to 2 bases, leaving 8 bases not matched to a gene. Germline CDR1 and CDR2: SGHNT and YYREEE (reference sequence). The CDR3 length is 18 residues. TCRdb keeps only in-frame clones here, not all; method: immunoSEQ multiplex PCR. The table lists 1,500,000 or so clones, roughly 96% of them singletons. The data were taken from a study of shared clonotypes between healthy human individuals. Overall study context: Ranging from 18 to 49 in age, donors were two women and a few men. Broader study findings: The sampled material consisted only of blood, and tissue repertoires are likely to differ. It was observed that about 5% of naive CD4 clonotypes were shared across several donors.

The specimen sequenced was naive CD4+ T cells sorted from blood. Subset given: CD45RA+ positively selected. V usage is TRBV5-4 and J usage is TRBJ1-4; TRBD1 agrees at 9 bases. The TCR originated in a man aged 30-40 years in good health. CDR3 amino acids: CASSLGLQGASTNEKLFF. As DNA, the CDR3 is TGTGCCAGCAGCTTGGGGCTACAGGGGGCATCGACTAATGAAAAACTGTTTTTT.